Detailed here is one TCR beta chain. Its antigen is not identified. Data came from immunoSEQ multiplex PCR; TCRdb stores just in-frame clones and leaves some out. The table records about 92,000 clones, approximately 83% of them present only once. Germline CDR1 is MNHEY and CDR2 is SVGAGI. This CDR3 has 11 amino acids. The germline V and J ends were trimmed by 5 bases and 5 bases, with 7 bases remaining between them. The data originate from a study of PD-1 blockade in classical Hodgkin lymphoma. Across the whole study: The study gave patients nivolumab 3 mg/kg intravenously every 2 weeks.

Study observations and caveats: For complete responders, baseline diversity was comparable to that of newly diagnosed patients. Newly diagnosed patients had baseline TCR diversity that was reportedly lower than that of healthy donors.

The time point here: cycle 4 day 1 (C4D1), after 5 to 7 weeks of nivolumab. Each and every patient relapsed after autologous stem cell transplantation, and patients got differing brentuximab vedotin exposure. The sequence was obtained from a human donor with classical Hodgkin lymphoma. The sample here was peripheral blood mononuclear cells (PBMCs), taken before the fourth cycle of nivolumab. The V gene is TRBV6-5, the J gene TRBJ2-7; D unclear. The CDR3 coding sequence is TGTGCCAGCAGTACATGGGACGAGCAGTACTTC. Its protein is CASSTWDEQYF.